This T cell receptor beta chain was observed in a study of blood T cell repertoires in COVID-19. Across the whole study: COVID-19 samples, acute and convalescent, were from the United States, Italy and Spain.

Source study methods: Estimation of nucleated cell counts relied on the amplification of reference gene primers. Measured with immunoSEQ multiplex PCR; TCRdb has only the in-frame clones, and not every one. That table furnishes V, J and clone size, whereas the DNA furnished D and trimming. This repertoire shows roughly 220,000 clones, just under 85% found once; its top ten account for approximately 1.3%. Participant-given clinical history determined each cohort assignment. The ends lost 5 bases at V and 11 bases at J; junction bases unmatched: 5. Germline V lookup: CDR1 DFQATT, CDR2 SNEGSKA (reference sequence). There are 11 residues in the CDR3.

The chain has TRBV20-1 and TRBJ1-1; TRBD1 agrees at 10 bases. The specimen was PBMCs or T cells enriched from blood (not recorded which). This TCR came from a woman aged 40 to 49 with acute COVID-19. CDR3 region: CSAGTGVNAFF. The DNA of the CDR3 is TGCAGTGCTGGGACAGGGGTTAACGCTTTCTTT.